Following are 5 T cell receptor beta chains from one sample sequenced in a study of CD8 T cells in ankylosing spondylitis. TCRdb re-called the 5' RACE reads with MiXCR, one entry per CDR3 protein. The sample has 250,000 to 400,000 distinct CDR3 sequences, approximately 10% seen once. Sequencing input: blood, either unsorted or a sorted T cell fraction (not recorded which). All receptors come from a female donor with ankylosing spondylitis or in good health (not recorded which).

The table lists this clonotype with a few counts. This sequence joins TRBV27 and TRBJ1-1, with D tentatively TRBD1 (6 bases). The V and J ends lost 6 bases and 4 bases respectively, with 15 bases between them. This CDR3 comprises 14 residues. Germline V gene sequence: CDR1 MNHEY, CDR2 SMNVEV (reference sequence). The CDR3 coding sequence is TGTGCCAGCAGCAAGGGGGTTTGGAGCACTGAAGCTTTCTTT. Its translation: CASSKGVWSTEAFF.

In the case of this clonotype: The junction differs from germline at one of its ends, possibly a read error. The rearrangement joins TRBV10-3 to TRBJ2-1; TRBD2 agrees at 13 bases. CDR3 length: 14 residues. Per germline, CDR1 ENHRY and CDR2 SYGVKD. The CDR3: CAISDGLAGAPVIF. The DNA for the CDR3 is TGTGCCATCAGTGATGGACTAGCGGGAGCTCCCGTGATCTTC.

V usage is TRBV28 and J usage is TRBJ2-1; 12 nucleotides line up with TRBD2. The CDR3 loop spans 15 amino acids. Unmatched junction bases numbered 7, after V lost 6 bases and J lost 7 bases. Germline CDR1 reads MDHEN; CDR2 reads SYDVKM. For the CDR3, the DNA is TGTGCCAGCAGGCGACTAGCGGGAGTTCCGAATGAGCAGTTCTTC. It is translated as CASRRLAGVPNEQFF.

This clonotype was seen many times. The V call is TRBV20-1, the J call TRBJ1-5, with TRBD1 matching 7 bases. V shed 1 base and J 1 base; nucleotides not matched to a gene: 1. The CDR3 is 14 amino acids. Germline lookup yields CDR1 DFQATT and CDR2 SNEGSKA (reference sequence). The CDR3 coding sequence is TGCAGTGCTAGAGGACAGGGAAGCAATCAGCCCCAGCATTTT. Protein product: CSARGQGSNQPQHF.

There are many counts of this clonotype. The gene calls are TRBV10-3 and TRBJ2-7; 10 bases align to TRBD1. Germline trimming cut 6 bases from V and 2 bases from J; bases unmatched to any gene: 4. There are 14 residues in the CDR3. Germline V gives CDR1 ENHRY, CDR2 SYGVKD. The CDR3 region is CAIRGTGDTYEQYF. Here the CDR3 DNA reads TGTGCCATCAGGGGGACAGGGGACACCTACGAGCAGTACTTC.